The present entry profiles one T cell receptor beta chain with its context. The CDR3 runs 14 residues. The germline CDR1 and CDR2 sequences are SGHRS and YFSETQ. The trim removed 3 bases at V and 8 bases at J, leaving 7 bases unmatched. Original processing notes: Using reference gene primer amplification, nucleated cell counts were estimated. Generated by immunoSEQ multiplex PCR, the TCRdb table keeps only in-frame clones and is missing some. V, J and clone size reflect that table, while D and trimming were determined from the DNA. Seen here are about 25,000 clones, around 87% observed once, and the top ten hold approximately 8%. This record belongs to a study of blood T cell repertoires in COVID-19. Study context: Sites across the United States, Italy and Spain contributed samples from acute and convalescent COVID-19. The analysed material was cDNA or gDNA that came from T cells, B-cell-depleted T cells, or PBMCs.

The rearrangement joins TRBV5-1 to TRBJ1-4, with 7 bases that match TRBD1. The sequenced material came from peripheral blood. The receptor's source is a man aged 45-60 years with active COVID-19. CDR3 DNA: TGCGCCAGCAGCTCCGGACAGGTTGGAGAAAAACTGTTTTTT. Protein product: CASSSGQVGEKLFF.